The TCR beta chain under discussion was sequenced for a study of PD-1 blockade in classical Hodgkin lymphoma. Study results and caveats: Patients who responded completely had about the same baseline diversity as newly diagnosed patients. Diversity in CD4+ TCRs, unlike that measured in CD8+ TCRs, had risen significantly by C4D1. Patients who began taking nivolumab under 1 year after ASCT were left out.

Each patient experienced a relapse that followed autologous stem cell transplantation, and brentuximab vedotin exposure varied. Complete response, partial response or progressive disease were the best responses. This clone has only one observation. Antigen unknown. Using immunoSEQ multiplex PCR, the repertoire was profiled, and TCRdb retains in-frame clones only, with some absent. This sample has roughly 90,000 clones, with 81% found just once. CDR1 is MNHNS and CDR2 is SASEGT in the germline V gene. V was pared by 4 bases and J by 10 bases, with 8 bases between. The CDR3 is made up of 11 amino acids. This receptor was taken from a human donor with classical Hodgkin lymphoma. The gene calls are TRBV6-1 and TRBJ2-1; D remains unclear. The source was peripheral blood mononuclear cells (PBMCs), collected before the second cycle of nivolumab. The CDR3 reads CASSGNREQFF. CDR3 DNA sequence: TGTGCCAGCAGTGGGAACCGCGAGCAGTTCTTC.